Presented here are 25 T cell receptor beta chains from one specimen sequenced in a study of metastatic and nonmetastatic thyroid tumors. TCRdb re-clonotyped the PCR reads via MiXCR. The table records some 13,000 clones, about a third of them present only once. No patient received treatment before thyroid surgery. The specimen was tumor tissue. The source is a female donor with papillary thyroid cancer or a benign thyroid nodule (not recorded which). Some clones in this sample may be carry-over from other donors' samples.

The V call is TRBV20-1, the J call TRBJ2-7; possibly TRBD1 for D (5 bases). There are 15 residues in the CDR3. Trimming shortened V by 0 bases and J by 4 bases, and 16 bases separated the two germline ends. CDR1 and CDR2 (germline): DFQATT, SNEGSKA (reference sequence). CDR3 nucleotides: TGCAGTGCTAGAGATGAGGAAGGGGCCACATACGAGCAGTACTTC. It encodes CSARDEEGATYEQYF.

This clone was detected only a few times. The chain carries TRBV11-1 and TRBJ1-6; possibly TRBD1 for D (6 bases). This CDR3 comprises 18 residues. CDR1 is SGHAT and CDR2 is FQDESV in the germline V gene (reference sequence). V lost 5 bases and J lost 1, with 18 bases in between. The CDR3 reads CASSRRGAGASYNSPLHF. DNA of the CDR3: TGTGCCAGCAGCCGAAGAGGCGCAGGGGCATCCTATAATTCACCCCTCCACTTT. The whole variable domain, remainder taken from reference TRBV11-1 and TRBJ1-6, is EAEVAQSPRYKITEKSQAVAFWCDPISGHATLYWYRQILGQGPELLVQFQDESVVDDSQLPKDRFSAERLKGVDSTLKIQPAELGDSAMYLCASSRRGAGASYNSPLHFGNGTRLTVT.

About this clone: This may stem from a read error, because a much larger clone lies one nucleotide away. The chain combines TRBV29-1 with TRBJ2-5; D unclear. Germline values: CDR1 SQVTM, CDR2 ANQGSEA. The CDR3 covers 11 residues. The CDR3 sequence: CSVGSQETKYF. The CDR3 nucleotides read TGCAGCGTTGGGTCCCAAGAGACCAAGTACTTC.

Relative to its sample, this clone is medium-sized. J is TRBJ2-7 and V is TRBV11-2; weak D call: TRBD1 (6 bases). This CDR3 spans 13 amino acids. CDR1 and CDR2 (germline): SGHAT, FQNNGV. Trimming took 5 bases from V and 2 from J, leaving 10 bases between them. The CDR3 is CASSLGTTYEQYF. In nucleotides, the CDR3 is TGTGCCAGCAGCCTCGGGACAACCTACGAGCAGTACTTC. Full variable domain (rest looked up from reference TRBV11-2 and TRBJ2-7): EAGVAQSPRYKIIEKRQSVAFWCNPISGHATLYWYQQILGQGPKLLIQFQNNGVVDDSQLPKDRFSAERLKGVDSTLKIQPAKLEDSAVYLCASSLGTTYEQYFGPGTRLTVT.

This clone was observed at least ten times. V is TRBV29-1 and J is TRBJ2-1; TRBD2 matches at 10 bases. Trimming removed 5 bases from V and 4 bases from J; junction bases left unmatched: 5. Germline lookup yields CDR1 SQVTM and CDR2 ANQGSEA. The CDR3 length is 14 residues. The CDR3: CSVSSGRRYNEQFF. CDR3 nucleotide sequence: TGCAGCGTTAGTAGCGGGAGGCGATACAATGAGCAGTTCTTC.

J is TRBJ2-5 and V is TRBV7-2; no reliable D call. Germline-derived CDR1 and CDR2 are SGHTA and FQGNSA. The CDR3 runs 13 residues. Trimming removed 7 bases at V and 5 bases at J, with 14 bases between. DNA for the CDR3: TGTGCCAGCACCGATTTAAGCCTGGAGACCCAGTACTTC. Translating gives CASTDLSLETQYF.

This clone was seen ten or more times. The V call is TRBV5-4, the J call TRBJ2-3, with 8 bases fitting TRBD2. The CDR3 spans 16 residues. V lost 5 bases, J lost 1 base, and 9 bases stayed unmatched. Germline CDR1 and CDR2: SGHNT and YYREEE (reference sequence). This CDR3 reads CASRKLAGGRTDTQYF. The CDR3 DNA reads as TGTGCCAGCAGAAAGTTGGCGGGAGGCCGCACAGATACGCAGTATTTT.

The chain couples TRBV2 to TRBJ2-1, with D perhaps matching TRBD1 (5 bases). The CDR3 runs to 17 residues. V lost 2 bases to trimming and J lost 1 base, with 15 bases between them. Germline CDR1 is SNHLY and CDR2 is FYNNEI. CDR3 residues: CASSESLGRASYNEQFF. CDR3 sequence (DNA): TGTGCCAGCAGTGAATCTCTTGGCAGGGCGTCCTACAATGAGCAGTTCTTC.

The J gene is TRBJ1-2, the V gene TRBV7-2, with D tentatively TRBD1 (5 bases). CDR1 is SGHTA and CDR2 is FQGNSA in the germline V gene. Trimming stripped 5 bases from V and 2 bases from J, with 15 bases between. The CDR3 extends over 15 amino acids. The CDR3 coding sequence is TGTGCCAGCAGCGCACGTAGGGGAATCAACTATGGCTACACCTTC. Amino acids: CASSARRGINYGYTF.

CDR3 in amino acids: CASSLIGGNTEAFF. The CDR3 DNA is TGTGCCAGCAGTTTAATAGGCGGGAACACTGAAGCTTTCTTT. The rearrangement joins TRBV27 to TRBJ1-1; no clear D. There are 14 residues in the CDR3. The germline V gene encodes CDR1 MNHEY and CDR2 SMNVEV (reference sequence). V lost 2 bases and J lost 1, with 8 bases in between.

V gene TRBV20-1 combines with J gene TRBJ2-7; TRBD1 matches 8 bases. J lost 3 bases, V lost 4 bases, and 8 bases had no gene match. The CDR3 length is 14 residues. Germline CDR1 is DFQATT and CDR2 is SNEGSKA (reference sequence). The CDR3 nucleotides are TGCAGTGCTACCCGACAGGGGCTCAACTACGAGCAGTACTTC. It codes for CSATRQGLNYEQYF.

By sample share, this clone is medium-sized. The genes are TRBV6-1 and TRBJ1-3; D is unclear. With 5 bases removed from V and 0 bases from J, the gap between germline ends came to 14 bases. In germline, CDR1 is MNHNS, CDR2 SASEGT. The CDR3 loop spans 16 amino acids. This CDR3 is CASSLTRLSSGNTIYF. The CDR3 DNA reads as TGTGCCAGCAGTTTGACCCGGCTTAGCTCTGGAAACACCATATATTTT.

By share, this clone ranks as large. CDR3 nucleotides: TGTGCCAGTAGACCCCGGGACAGGGGCGAGATGAACACTGAAGCTTTCTTT. It codes for CASRPRDRGEMNTEAFF. V is TRBV19 and J is TRBJ1-1; TRBD1 matches at 10 bases. The germline CDR1 and CDR2 sequences are LNHDA and SQIVND (reference sequence). The CDR3 is made up of 17 amino acids. J gave up 0 bases and V 6 bases, and 10 bases lay outside the gene matches.

This clone was detected many times. The V and J genes are TRBV7-9 and TRBJ1-4; 7 bases map to TRBD1. The CDR3 spans 14 residues. V was clipped by 5 bases and J by 8 bases; unmatched bases: 8. From germline, CDR1 is SEHNR and CDR2 FQNEAQ (reference sequence). CDR3 protein: CASSRVGTDEKLFF. The CDR3 DNA reads TGTGCCAGCAGCCGGGTGGGGACAGACGAAAAACTGTTTTTT.

The chain joins TRBV11-1 to TRBJ2-7; 7 positions agree with TRBD2. The trim removed 5 bases at V and 3 bases at J, leaving 13 bases unmatched. The CDR3 consists of 16 residues. From germline, CDR1 is SGHAT and CDR2 FQDESV (reference sequence). The CDR3 nucleotides are TGTGCCAGCAGCCCCCAGGGCTCGGCTAGCGGCTACGAGCAGTACTTC. Translating it yields CASSPQGSASGYEQYF.

The V and J genes are TRBV30 and TRBJ1-5; D not resolved. CDR1 GTSNPN and CDR2 SVGIG come from the germline V gene (reference sequence). Trimming cost V 2 bases and J 4 bases, with 9 bases left between them. This CDR3 is built from 13 residues. The CDR3 loop is CAWSLADNQPQHF. DNA of the CDR3: TGTGCCTGGAGTTTGGCGGATAATCAGCCCCAGCATTTT.

This chain connects TRBV20-1 to TRBJ2-1, with 9 bases identical to TRBD2. The junction had 9 bases not matched to a gene; V was cut back by 0 bases and J by 6 bases. This CDR3 is built from 16 residues. Germline V CDR1 and CDR2: DFQATT, SNEGSKA (reference sequence). The CDR3 sequence: CSARDVAGGESNEQFF. The CDR3 nucleotides are TGCAGTGCTAGAGATGTTGCGGGAGGGGAGAGCAATGAGCAGTTCTTC.

The table lists this clone with many counts. A junction boundary mismatches the germline segment, possibly from a read error. The genes are TRBV13 and TRBJ2-7; D remains unclear. CDR3 length: 11 amino acids. Germline lookup yields CDR1 PRHDT and CDR2 FYEKMQ (reference sequence). The CDR3: CASSLGQGPIF. CDR3 bases: TGTGCCAGCAGCTTAGGACAAGGACCTATCTTC.

The rearrangement links TRBV29-1 to TRBJ1-2; D is ambiguous. The V end lost 5 bases, the J end lost 0 bases, and 10 bases lay between the germline ends. Germline V CDR1 and CDR2: SQVTM, ANQGSEA. The CDR3 loop spans 13 amino acids. The chain's CDR3 is CSVTGEANYGYTF. In DNA form, the CDR3 reads TGCAGCGTTACCGGGGAGGCTAACTATGGCTACACCTTC. Combining the CDR3 with reference TRBV29-1 and TRBJ1-2 gives the whole variable domain SAVISQKPSRDICQRGTSLTIQCQVDSQVTMMFWYRQQPGQSLTLIATANQGSEATYESGFVIDKFPISRPNLTFSTLTVSNMSPEDSSIYLCSVTGEANYGYTFGSGTRLTVV.

This clone was observed a handful of times. The chain joins TRBV10-1 to TRBJ2-5; a possible D gene is TRBD1 (6 bases). TRBJ2-1 matches the DNA end more closely, so the J call is doubtful. The length of the CDR3 is 15 residues. In germline, CDR1 is WNHNN, CDR2 SYGVQD (reference sequence). The CDR3 protein is CASSEVVAGVNEQFF. For the CDR3, the DNA is TGCGCCAGCAGTGAGGTTGTCGCAGGGGTCAATGAGCAGTTCTTC.

This clone was counted a single time. V is TRBV19 and J is TRBJ1-3, with unresolved D. The ends were cut back, 5 bases at V and 1 base at J, with 9 bases in the middle. Germline CDR1 reads LNHDA; CDR2 reads SQIVND (reference sequence). There are 14 residues in the CDR3. The CDR3 region is CASSDGKSGNTIYF. CDR3 coding DNA: TGTGCCAGTAGTGACGGGAAATCTGGAAACACCATATATTTT.

In this sample, this clone is medium-sized. This chain links TRBV19 with TRBJ1-2; a possible D gene is TRBD1 (5 bases). V was shortened by 7 bases and J by 4 bases, with 13 bases between the two germline ends. Per the germline V gene, CDR1 is LNHDA and CDR2 is SQIVND (reference sequence). The CDR3 has 13 amino acids. The CDR3 sequence is CASITSGSYGYTF. In DNA, the CDR3 is TGTGCCAGTATCACATCAGGGTCCTATGGCTACACCTTC.

V is TRBV7-2 and J is TRBJ1-1; D may be TRBD1 (5 bases). The length of the CDR3 is 13 residues. The germline gives CDR1 SGHTA, CDR2 FQGNSA. The V and J ends lost 3 bases and 4 bases respectively, with 9 bases between them. CDR3 protein: CASSLWQGTEAFF. The CDR3 DNA sequence: TGTGCCAGCAGCTTGTGGCAGGGCACTGAAGCTTTCTTT.

The chain carries TRBV5-1 and TRBJ2-7, with TRBD2 as a possible D gene (5 bases). Germline CDR1 is SGHRS and CDR2 is YFSETQ. This CDR3 has 12 amino acids. The V end lost 4 bases, the J end lost 2 bases, and 7 bases lay between the germline ends. The CDR3: CASSRDTYEQYF. The CDR3 DNA reads as TGCGCCAGCAGCCGGGATACCTACGAGCAGTACTTC.

This clone has a count of ten or more. This chain connects TRBV30 to TRBJ2-7, with D possibly TRBD2 on 5 matching bases. Trimming cost V 1 base and J 0 bases, with 13 bases left between them. Germline V gives CDR1 GTSNPN, CDR2 SVGIG (reference sequence). The CDR3 extends over 15 amino acids. The CDR3 region has the DNA TGTGCCTGGAGTGGTGTGGGAGCGAACTCCTACGAGCAGTACTTC. Translation gives CAWSGVGANSYEQYF. Filled out from reference TRBV30 and TRBJ2-7, the complete variable domain reads SQTIHQWPATLVQPVGSPLSLECTVEGTSNPNLYWYRQAAGRGLQLLFYSVGIGQISSEVPQNLSASRPQDRQFILSSKKLLLSDSGFYLCAWSGVGANSYEQYFGPGTRLTVT.